This T cell receptor (beta chain) appears in the sequencing data of a study of cytomegalovirus exposure and HLA in healthy donors. Study summary: Genotyping of roughly 400 donors showed that approximately 83% belonged to the Caucasian-associated ancestry cluster.

In regard to this clone: Its antigen is as yet unknown.

Whole-study results and caveats: Most TCR sequences proved rare, with some public TCRs found in many donors.

This CDR3 has 12 residues. V was cut by 2 bases and J by 8 bases, with 10 bases left in between. Looked up from germline, CDR1 is SGDLS and CDR2 is YYNGEE. PCR was performed using 60 Vbeta and 13 Jbeta primers. Some clones are missing from TCRdb's copy, which holds only in-frame ones; the method was immunoSEQ multiplex PCR. The sample consists of some 190,000 clones, about 82% of them appearing once. The receptor comes from a man aged 18 to 30 in good health and CMV-seronegative. The rearrangement uses TRBV9 and TRBJ1-2; D gene uncertain. Sequenced material: PBMCs. The CDR3 is CASSVLGRGYTF. The CDR3 bases are TGTGCCAGCAGCGTGCTGGGCCGCGGCTACACCTTC.